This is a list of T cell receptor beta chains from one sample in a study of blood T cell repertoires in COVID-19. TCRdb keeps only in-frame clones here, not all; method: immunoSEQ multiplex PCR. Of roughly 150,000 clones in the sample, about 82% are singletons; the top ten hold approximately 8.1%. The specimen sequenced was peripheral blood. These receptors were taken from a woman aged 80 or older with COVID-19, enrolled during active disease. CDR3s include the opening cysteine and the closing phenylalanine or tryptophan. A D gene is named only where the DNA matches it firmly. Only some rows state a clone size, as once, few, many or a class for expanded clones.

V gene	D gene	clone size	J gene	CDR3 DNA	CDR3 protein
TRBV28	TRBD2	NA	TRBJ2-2	TGTGCCAGCAGTTCCCCGGGACTAGCTACGAACACCGGGGAGCTGTTTTTT	CASSSPGLATNTGELFF
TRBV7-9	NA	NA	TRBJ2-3	TGTGCCAGCAGCCCCCTGTCAGATACGCAGTATTTT	CASSPLSDTQYF
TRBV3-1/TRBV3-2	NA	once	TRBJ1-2	TGTGCCAGCAGCCAAGGGGGACAAACTAATAACTATGGCTACACCTTC	CASSQGGQTNNYGYTF
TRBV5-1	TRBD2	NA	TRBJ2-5	TGCGCCAGCAGCTCTGCTAGCGGGGGGGCCTTAGAGACCCAGTACTTC	CASSSASGGALETQYF
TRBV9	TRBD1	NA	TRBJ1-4	TGTGCCAGCAGCCCCAGACAGGGGACTAATGAAAAACTGTTTTTT	CASSPRQGTNEKLFF
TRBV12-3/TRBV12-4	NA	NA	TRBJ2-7	TGTGCCAGCAGTCAGAACTCCTACGAGCAGTACTTC	CASSQNSYEQYF
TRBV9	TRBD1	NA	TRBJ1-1	TGTGCCAGCAGCGTAGTGGACAGGGGGTACGCTGAAGCTTTCTTT	CASSVVDRGYAEAFF
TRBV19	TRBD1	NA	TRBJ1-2	TGTGCCAGTATAGGGACTTCGGGACAGCTCTATGGCTACACCTTC	CASIGTSGQLYGYTF
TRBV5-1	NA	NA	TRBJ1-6	TGCGCCAGCAGCTTCAGTGGGAGGGTGAATAATTCACCCCTCCACTTT	CASSFSGRVNNSPLHF
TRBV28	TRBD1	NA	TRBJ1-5	TGTGCCAGCAGACCCAGGGGGCGTAGCAATCAGCCCCAGCATTTT	CASRPRGRSNQPQHF
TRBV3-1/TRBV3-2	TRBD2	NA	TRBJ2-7	TGTGCCAGCAGCCCGGGACTAGCGGGGGGCGAGCAGTACTTC	CASSPGLAGGEQYF
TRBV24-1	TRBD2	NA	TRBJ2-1	TGTGCCACCAGCCGTAGCGGGGGTTATTACAATGAGCAGTTCTTC	CATSRSGGYYNEQFF
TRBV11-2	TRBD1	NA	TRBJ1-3	TGTGCCAGCAGCTTGGACAGGGAGGTTTCCCCCTTATATTTT	CASSLDREVSPLYF
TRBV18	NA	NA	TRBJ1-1	TGTGCCAGCTCACCCCCGACCGGGGTCCACACTGAAGCTTTCTTT	CASSPPTGVHTEAFF
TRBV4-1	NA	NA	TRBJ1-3	TGCGCCAGCAGCCAATTGGTGGGCGTTGGAAACACCATATATTTT	CASSQLVGVGNTIYF
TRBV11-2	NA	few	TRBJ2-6	TGTGCCAGCAGCTTCGGGTACTCTGGGGCCAACGTCCTGACTTTC	CASSFGYSGANVLTF
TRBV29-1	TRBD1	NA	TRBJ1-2	TGCAGCGCTAGGGTCCGGACAGGGGCCGTAGACTATGGCTACACCTTC	CSARVRTGAVDYGYTF
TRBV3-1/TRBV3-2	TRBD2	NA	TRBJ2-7	TGTGCCAGCAGCCAAGAAGGCGGGAGAGTCGGCGAGCAGTACTTC	CASSQEGGRVGEQYF
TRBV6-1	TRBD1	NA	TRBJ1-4	TGTGCCAGCAGTGAAGCGGGGACAGGGGGTAGTCTGGGTAGACTGTTTTTT	CASSEAGTGGSLGRLFF
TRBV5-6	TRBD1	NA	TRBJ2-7	TGTGCCACCTCCCAGTGGGGGACAGGGACCTACGAGCAGTACTTC	CATSQWGTGTYEQYF
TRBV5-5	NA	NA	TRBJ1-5	TGTGCCAGCAGCTTGGCAGGGAATCAGCCCCAGCATTTT	CASSLAGNQPQHF
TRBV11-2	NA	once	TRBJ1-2	TGTGCCAGCAGCCCAGGCCCTGACAGGTTGCTTGGCTACACCTTC	CASSPGPDRLLGYTF
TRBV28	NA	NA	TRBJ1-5	TGTGCCAGCAGTTTATACGGGATTAGCAATCAGCCCCAGCATTTT	CASSLYGISNQPQHF
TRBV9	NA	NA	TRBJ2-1	TGTGCCAGCAGCCCGTGGGGGGGCTCCAGTCACAATGAGCAGTTCTTC	CASSPWGGSSHNEQFF
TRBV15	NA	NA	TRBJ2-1	TGTGCCACCAGCAGAGCAAATGAGCAGTTCTTC	CATSRANEQFF
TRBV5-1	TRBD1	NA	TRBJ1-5	TGCGCCAGCAGCCCGGGAGGGACAGGGTACGATCAGCCCCAGCATTTT	CASSPGGTGYDQPQHF
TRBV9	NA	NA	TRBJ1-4	TGTGCCAGCAGCAGACAGCTCGATGAAAAACTGTTTTTT	CASSRQLDEKLFF
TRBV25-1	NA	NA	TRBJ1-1	TGTGCCAGCAGGGAGACAGGGAACACTGAAGCTTTCTTT	CASRETGNTEAFF
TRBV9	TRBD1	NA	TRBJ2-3	TGTGCCAGCAGCGACGACAGGGCCAGCACAGATACGCAGTATTTT	CASSDDRASTDTQYF
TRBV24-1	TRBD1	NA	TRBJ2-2	TGTGCCACCCAGAAAGACAGGGGGTACACCGGGGAGCTGTTTTTT	CATQKDRGYTGELFF
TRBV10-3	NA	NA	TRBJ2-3	TGTGCCATCAGTGAGTCTAGAGGCACAGATACGCAGTATTTT	CAISESRGTDTQYF
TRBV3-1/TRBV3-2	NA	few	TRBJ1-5	TGTGCCAGCAGCCCCCGGGGGGGGAGCGATCAGCCCCAGCATTTT	CASSPRGGSDQPQHF
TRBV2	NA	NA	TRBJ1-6	TGTGCCAGCAGAGCCACAGGGAGCTCCTATAATTCACCCCTCCACTTT	CASRATGSSYNSPLHF
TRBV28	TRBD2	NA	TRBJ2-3	TGTGCCAGCACTTCCGCGGCGGGACTAGTCCAGTATTTT	CASTSAAGLVQYF
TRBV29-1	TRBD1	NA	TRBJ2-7	TGCAGCGTGCGGACAGGGACGTACGAGCAGTACTTC	CSVRTGTYEQYF
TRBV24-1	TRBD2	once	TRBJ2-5	TGTGCCACCAGTGATCCGGCTAGCGGGAGGGGAGAGACCCAGTACTTC	CATSDPASGRGETQYF
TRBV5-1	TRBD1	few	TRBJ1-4	TGCGCCAGCAGCTTGGCCACTGGGACAGCCGAAAAACTGTTTTTT	CASSLATGTAEKLFF
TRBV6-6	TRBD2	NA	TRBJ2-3	TGTGCCAGCAGTTCGGCTAGCGGGGCCAACTCTATAACGCAGTATTTT	CASSSASGANSITQYF
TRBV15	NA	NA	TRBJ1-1	TGTGCCACCAGCAGAGATTTAGGGGACACTGAAGCTTTCTTT	CATSRDLGDTEAFF
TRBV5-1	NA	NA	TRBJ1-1	TGCGCCAGCAGCTATCGACGGGGGGACACTGAAGCTTTCTTT	CASSYRRGDTEAFF
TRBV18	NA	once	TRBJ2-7	TGTGCCAGCACCGAGGGAGCGGGGACAACCTACGAGCAGTACTTC	CASTEGAGTTYEQYF
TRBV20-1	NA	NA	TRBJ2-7	TGCAGTGCTAGAGCGAGGTGGGAGCAGTACTTC	CSARARWEQYF
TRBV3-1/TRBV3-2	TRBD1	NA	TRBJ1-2	TGTGCCAGCAGCCTCCTAAGGACAGGCAGTTATGGCTACACCTTC	CASSLLRTGSYGYTF
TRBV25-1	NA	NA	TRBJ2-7	TGTGCCAGCAGTGAACTGTACAGTTCCTACGAGCAGTACTTC	CASSELYSSYEQYF
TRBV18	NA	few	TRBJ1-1	TGTGCCAGCTCACCAGTCCTTTGGATGGCCAAACCGGGGGAAGCTTTCTTT	CASSPVLWMAKPGEAFF
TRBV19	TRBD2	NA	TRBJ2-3	TGTGCCAGTAGCCCGGGCGGGGGGGCAGATACGCAGTATTTT	CASSPGGGADTQYF
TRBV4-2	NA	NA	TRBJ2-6	TGTGCCAGCAGCCAACAGGGGCCTGGGGCCAACGTCCTGACTTTC	CASSQQGPGANVLTF
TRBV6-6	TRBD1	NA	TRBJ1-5	TGTGCCAGCAGTGGAGGGACAGGGCGGGCTCAGCCCCAGCATTTT	CASSGGTGRAQPQHF
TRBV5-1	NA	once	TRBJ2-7	TGCGCCAGCAGCTTGGACCCTCTAGTTGGGTACGCCTACGAGCAGTACTTC	CASSLDPLVGYAYEQYF
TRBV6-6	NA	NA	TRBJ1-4	TGTGCCAGCAGCCCCCCCTGGAGGGTGGGAGAAAAACTGTTTTTT	CASSPPWRVGEKLFF
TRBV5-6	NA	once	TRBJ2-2	TGTGCCAGCAGCCCCGGTGTCGGGGAGCTGTTTTTT	CASSPGVGELFF
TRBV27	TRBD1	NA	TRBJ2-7	TGTGCCAGCAGGACAGGGGGCTCCCACTTCTACGAGCAGTACTTC	CASRTGGSHFYEQYF
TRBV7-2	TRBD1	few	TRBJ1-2	TGTGCCAGCAGCCCAAGGCCTCACAGGGGGGAAGTAGGGTACACCTTC	CASSPRPHRGEVGYTF
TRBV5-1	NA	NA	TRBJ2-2	TGCGCCAGCAGCCCCGGAGGGCCGAACACCGGGGAGCTGTTTTTT	CASSPGGPNTGELFF
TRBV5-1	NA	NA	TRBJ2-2	TGCGCCAGCACCCCGGGAGATACTACCGGGGAGCTGTTTTTT	CASTPGDTTGELFF
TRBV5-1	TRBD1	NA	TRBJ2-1	TGCGCCAGCAGCTTGCAGCCGACAGGGAATGAGCAGTTCTTC	CASSLQPTGNEQFF
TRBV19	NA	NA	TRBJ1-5	TGTGCCAGTAGTATAGGGTGGGGAAGGGGGAATCAGCCCCAGCATTTT	CASSIGWGRGNQPQHF
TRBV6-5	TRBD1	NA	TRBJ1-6	TGTGCCAGCAGTTACTCTAGGCCCCGACAGGGTTCACCCCTCCACTTT	CASSYSRPRQGSPLHF
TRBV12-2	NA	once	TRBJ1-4	TGTGCAAGTCGCTTGGACAGGCACGTAAGGGGGGATGAAAAACTGTTTTTT	CASRLDRHVRGDEKLFF